A single T cell receptor (beta chain) is shown here with its context. Its specificity is unknown. Germline V gene lookup returns CDR1 LGHDT and CDR2 YNNKEL (reference sequence). This CDR3 spans 18 amino acids. The trim removed 1 base at V and 3 bases at J, leaving 11 bases unmatched. The sample is drawn from a study of early T cells in non-severe SARS-CoV-2 infection. The wider study: Chains stayed unpaired after sequencing of bulk RNA from unsorted whole blood. The study, taken as a whole, reports: Anti-spike CD8 responses were favored by VDJdb matching, which missed private and CD4 specificities.

The TCR library protocol was used to attach unique molecular identifiers. These identifiers were attached to individual cDNA molecules. TCRdb re-called the 5' RACE reads through MiXCR, storing one row per CDR3 protein. The data hold nearly 90,000 distinct CDR3 sequences, with roughly 14% observed a single time. This sequence originates from an adult who was a healthcare worker with PCR-confirmed SARS-CoV-2 infection or an uninfected control (not recorded which). The sample taken for sequencing was whole blood. The V call is TRBV3-1, the J call TRBJ2-7; 11 bases line up with TRBD2. The CDR3 loop is CASSQAWTSGHRDYEQYF. The CDR3 nucleotides read TGTGCCAGCAGCCAAGCTTGGACTAGCGGGCACAGAGACTACGAGCAGTACTTC.